Given below is one TCR beta chain in context. Its antigen remains unidentified. During colonoscopy, one to two rectal pinch biopsies were collected. The entry originates in a study of pediatric ulcerative colitis. Study-wide findings and caveats: A couple of patients' blood samples yielded substantially fewer templates.

Clones were sequenced by immunoSEQ multiplex PCR, and TCRdb holds only the in-frame ones, with some missing. This sample has more than 9,000 clones, with roughly 82% found just once. The CDR3 sequence is 15 residues long. Germline loops: CDR1 LGHNA, CDR2 YSLEER. The junction had 2 bases not matched to a gene; V was cut back by 0 bases and J by 1 base. The origin of this receptor is a girl aged 5 to 17 who was a control in a study of pediatric ulcerative colitis. What was sequenced was gut tissue. The genes are TRBV4-3 and TRBJ1-1; TRBD1 matches at 7 bases. The CDR3 spells CASSQDYRGNTEAFF. CDR3 sequence (DNA): TGCGCCAGCAGCCAAGATTACAGGGGGAACACTGAAGCTTTCTTT.